The 16 T cell receptor beta chains given below trace back to one sample, sequenced in a study of blood T cell repertoires in COVID-19. Profiled with immunoSEQ multiplex PCR; TCRdb holds only in-frame clones, not every one. Of 30,000 to 40,000 clones in the sample, around 86% were seen once. The source material was peripheral blood. The receptors stem from a man in his 70s with acute or convalescent COVID-19.

This clone was picked up one time. The gene calls are TRBV28 and TRBJ2-7; 7 nucleotides line up with TRBD2. This CDR3 is 12 amino acids long. Germline V gives CDR1 MDHEN, CDR2 SYDVKM. Unmatched junction bases numbered 0, after V lost 6 bases and J lost 1 base. CDR3 amino acids: CASRGGSYEQYF. DNA of the CDR3: TGTGCCAGCAGGGGGGGGTCCTACGAGCAGTACTTC.

This chain uses TRBV3-1 (or the pseudogene TRBV3-2) with TRBJ1-6, with D possibly matching TRBD1 (5 bases). V gave up 1 base and J gave up 8 bases, with 12 bases separating them. CDR3 length: 15 amino acids. Looked up from germline, CDR1 is LGHDT and CDR2 is YNNKEL (reference sequence). Here the CDR3 reads CASSQGGAVYSPLHF. CDR3 DNA: TGTGCCAGCAGCCAAGGTGGGGCAGTTTATTCACCCCTCCACTTT.

The rearrangement uses TRBV7-2 and TRBJ1-2; 8 bases are shared with TRBD1. V gave up 5 bases and J gave up 0 bases; unmatched junction bases: 5. The germline gives CDR1 SGHTA, CDR2 FQGNSA. The CDR3 is 15 amino acids. The CDR3 protein is CASSPPGGANYGYTF. Here the CDR3 DNA reads TGTGCCAGCAGCCCTCCAGGGGGCGCTAACTATGGCTACACCTTC.

This sequence joins TRBV12-5 and TRBJ2-5; D not resolved. V lost 6 bases and J 5 bases, leaving 13 bases between the germline ends. The CDR3 totals 13 residues. Per the germline V gene, CDR1 is LGHNT and CDR2 is FRNRAP. CDR3 sequence: CASGASPGETQYF. The CDR3 nucleotides are TGTGCTAGTGGGGCTTCTCCCGGGGAGACCCAGTACTTC.

CDR3: CASSPQQEAANTGELFF. The DNA for the CDR3 is TGTGCCAGCAGCCCCCAGCAGGAAGCGGCGAACACCGGGGAGCTGTTTTTT. This chain links TRBV11-2 with TRBJ2-2; a possible D gene is TRBD2 (5 bases). Germline V lookup: CDR1 SGHAT, CDR2 FQNNGV. The CDR3 extends over 17 amino acids. The germline V and J ends were trimmed by 5 bases and 0 bases, with 16 bases remaining between them.

This clone has only a few counts. The chain uses TRBV30 and TRBJ1-1; TRBD1 aligns across 11 bases. Germline lookup yields CDR1 GTSNPN and CDR2 SVGIG (reference sequence). The J segment lost 11 bases and the V segment lost 1 base, leaving 6 bases of the junction unmatched. This CDR3 is built from 13 residues. DNA for the CDR3: TGTGCCTGGAGTGGGACAGGGGGCGGTTGGGCTTTCTTT. This translates into CAWSGTGGGWAFF. Full variable domain (rest looked up from reference TRBV30 and TRBJ1-1): SQTIHQWPATLVQPVGSPLSLECTVEGTSNPNLYWYRQAAGRGLQLLFYSVGIGQISSEVPQNLSASRPQDRQFILSSKKLLLSDSGFYLCAWSGTGGGWAFFGQGTRLTVV.

V gene TRBV18 combines with J gene TRBJ1-1; D gene uncertain. V was shortened by 8 bases and J by 5 bases, with 15 bases between the two germline ends. This CDR3 has 13 residues. The germline gives CDR1 KGHSH, CDR2 LQKENI. This chain's CDR3 is CASLAALDTEAFF. The CDR3 nucleotides read TGTGCCAGCCTCGCCGCTCTAGATACTGAAGCTTTCTTT.

This rearrangement joins TRBV9 to TRBJ1-4, with D maybe TRBD1 (6 bases). V lost 3 bases and J lost 6, with 18 bases in between. The CDR3 totals 16 residues. Germline loops: CDR1 SGDLS, CDR2 YYNGEE. The CDR3, as DNA: TGTGCCAGCAGCGCCCAGGGGATCCGGGGAGATGAAAAACTGTTTTTT. Translated: CASSAQGIRGDEKLFF.

The CDR3 is CASSQESGVGYTF. The CDR3 DNA reads as TGTGCCAGCAGCCAAGAGTCAGGGGTTGGCTACACCTTC. V gene TRBV4-2 combines with J gene TRBJ1-2; TRBD1 is a possible D gene (6 bases). The CDR3 consists of 13 residues. Trimming left V 0 bases short and J 7 bases short, with 9 bases between. Germline CDR1 LGHNA, CDR2 YNFKEQ.

The CDR3 nucleotides read TGTGCCAGCAGTACACGGGATCAGCCCCAGCATTTT. Translated: CASSTRDQPQHF. V gene TRBV2 combines with J gene TRBJ1-5; no definite D call. CDR1 is SNHLY, CDR2 FYNNEI, per germline. Between the trimmed V and J ends, which lost 5 bases and 5 bases, there was a span of 7 bases. The CDR3 totals 12 residues.

This chain links TRBV29-1 with TRBJ2-7; 9 positions agree with TRBD2. The CDR3 covers 13 residues. Germline V gene data show CDR1 as SQVTM and CDR2 as ANQGSEA. J lost 0 bases, V lost 6 bases, and 3 bases had no gene match. The CDR3 reads CSVLTSGSYEQYF. The CDR3 bases are TGCAGCGTGCTGACTAGCGGCTCCTACGAGCAGTACTTC.

The V call is TRBV5-8, the J call TRBJ2-2, with D unclear. Trimming removed 6 bases at V and 0 bases at J, with 6 bases between. The CDR3 runs 13 residues. Germline V gene sequence: CDR1 SGHTS, CDR2 YDEGEE. CDR3 bases: TGTGCCAGCACCCTAACGAACACCGGGGAGCTGTTTTTT. The encoded protein is CASTLTNTGELFF.

J is TRBJ2-5 and V is TRBV28; no reliable D call. Germline lookup yields CDR1 MDHEN and CDR2 SYDVKM. This CDR3 has 13 residues. V lost 10 bases and J lost 1, with 13 bases in between. CDR3 coding DNA: TGTGCCATCCAACAGCAGCCCCAAGAGACCCAGTACTTC. Its translation: CAIQQQPQETQYF.

This chain joins TRBV27 and TRBJ2-3; TRBD2 aligns across 9 bases. The CDR3 totals 16 residues. With V trimmed by 7 bases and J by 4 bases, 12 bases remained unmatched. Looked up from germline, CDR1 is MNHEY and CDR2 is SMNVEV (reference sequence). DNA for the CDR3: TGTGCCAGCACCGAAACGAGCGGGGGGCGCGCAGATACGCAGTATTTT. It yields the protein CASTETSGGRADTQYF.

The DNA of the CDR3 is TGTGCCAGCAGTCGCTTCAGGGGGCTTGAGGATAGCAATCAGCCCCAGCATTTT. This translates into CASSRFRGLEDSNQPQHF. This chain uses TRBV3-1 (or the pseudogene TRBV3-2) with TRBJ1-5; 8 positions match TRBD1. After removal of 6 bases from V and 0 bases from J, the junction contained 13 bases not matched to a gene. Per the germline V gene, CDR1 is LGHDT and CDR2 is YNNKEL (reference sequence). The CDR3 spans 18 residues.

Concerning this clone: The junction shows a germline mismatch at one end, possibly a read error. The rearrangement links TRBV6-1 to TRBJ2-4, with a weak D call TRBD2 (6 bases). The CDR3 runs 15 residues. Germline CDR1 reads MNHNS; CDR2 reads SASEGT. CDR3 coding DNA: TGTGCCAGCAGTGAAGCGGAGAGCGGGTGGAACACTCAGTACTTC. Translation gives CASSEAESGWNTQYF.